Listed here are 20 T cell receptor beta chains from one sample, sequenced in a study of tissue T cells after allogeneic stem cell transplantation. The data were produced by immunoSEQ multiplex PCR, yet TCRdb's version contains in-frame clones alone and is incomplete. Among just over 8,500 clones listed, roughly 44% were seen once. The time point: mouse harvest day 7 after allogeneic transplant. Mouse grafts combined 10^7 T-cell-depleted bone marrow cells with 10^6 splenic CD5+ T cells. Sequencing was performed on skin. The source is a female BALB/c mouse given C57BL/6 T cells with graft-versus-host disease after an allogeneic hematopoietic cell transplant.

About this clone itself: Gene and germline names: mouse. Sequencing ends 1 residue short of the CDR3 end; the germline J gene provides the rest. The chain is built from TRBV26 and TRBJ2-2; D not certain. V was pared by 3 bases and J by 0 bases, with 5 bases between. CDR1 and CDR2 (germline): KGHPV, FQNQEV (reference sequence). CDR3 length equals 14 residues. CDR3: CASSLQTNTGQLYF. CDR3 DNA, as far as it was read: TGTGCCAGCAGTCTCCAGACAAACACCGGGCAGCTCTAC.

This clone was counted a few times. Germline and genes here are mouse. The read terminates 1 residue before the CDR3 end, so the remaining end is supplied by the germline J gene. The V call is TRBV26, the J call TRBJ2-7; D is undetermined. Germline V gene sequence: CDR1 KGHPV, CDR2 FQNQEV (reference sequence). The ends were cut back, 0 bases at V and 4 bases at J, with 4 bases in the middle. The CDR3 has 12 amino acids. Partial CDR3 DNA: TGTGCCAGCAGTCTGTCTGGGTATGAACAGTAC. It codes for CASSLSGYEQY. The CDR3 reads in full as CASSLSGYEQYF.

Notes on this clone: Here the gene names and germline are mouse. CDR3 sequence: CTCSAGQGGAETLYF. CDR3 DNA, as far as it was read: TGCACCTGCAGTGCGGGACAGGGTGGTGCAGAAACGCTGTAT. The chain recombines TRBV1 with TRBJ2-3; 9 bases line up with TRBD1. The sequence runs out 1 residue before the end of the CDR3; the remainder is reconstructed from the germline J gene. CDR3 length equals 15 residues. Unmatched junction bases numbered 2, after V lost 3 bases and J lost 1 base. Germline CDR1 and CDR2: NSQYPW and LRSPGD (reference sequence).

Only a few counts were recorded for this clone. The gene names given are mouse names. The read is 1 residue too short to cover the CDR3 end, so that end is filled in from the germline J gene. The chain uses TRBV26 and TRBJ2-3; D gene ambiguous. This CDR3 has 13 residues. Trimming stripped 5 bases from V and 0 bases from J, with 6 bases between. CDR1 and CDR2 from the germline V gene are KGHPV and FQNQEV (reference sequence). The CDR3 region is CASSSVSAETLYF. Incomplete CDR3 DNA: TGTGCCAGCAGTTCCGTAAGTGCAGAAACGCTGTAT.

On this clone: Germline and genes here are mouse. Read data end 1 residue before the CDR3 end; the end is taken from the germline J gene. The chain links TRBV20 to TRBJ2-3; 11 bases align to TRBD2. The CDR3 covers 14 residues. The V and J ends lost 6 bases and 0 bases, in that order; junction bases with no gene match: 2. CDR1 GFQATS and CDR2 STVNSAI come from the germline V gene. The part of the CDR3 DNA that was read is TGTGGTGCCCGGGACTGGGGGAGTGCAGAAACGCTGTAT. Residues: CGARDWGSAETLY. The full-length CDR3 reads as CGARDWGSAETLYF.

This clone was counted a few times. Mouse gene names and germline throughout. The CDR3 is cut off 1 residue early in the read; its end comes from the germline J gene. J is TRBJ2-3 and V is TRBV24, with D hard to call. Germline loops: CDR1 KGHTA, CDR2 FRNEEI. The CDR3 contains 12 residues. The V end was cut by 6 bases, the J end by 0 bases, with 4 bases between. CDR3 sequence reads: CASRDSAETLYF. The CDR3 DNA, read in part, is TGTGCCAGCAGAGACAGTGCAGAAACGCTGTAT.

This clone turned up a few times. Genes here carry mouse names. The read ends 1 residue early relative to the CDR3; the germline J gene fills the gap. The chain employs TRBV26 and TRBJ1-1, with a possible D match to TRBD1 (6 bases). The germline V gene has CDR1 KGHPV and CDR2 FQNQEV (reference sequence). Trimming removed 6 bases from V and 3 bases from J, with 8 bases in between. The CDR3 loop spans 12 amino acids. The sequenced part of the CDR3 DNA is TGTGCCAGCAGCCACAGGGACACAGAAGTCTTC. Protein product: CASSHRDTEVF. The complete CDR3 protein is CASSHRDTEVFF.

A note on this clone: Gene names denote mouse genes. CDR3: CASSLELGGPGTQYF. The part of the CDR3 DNA that was read is TGTGCCAGCAGCTTAGAACTGGGGGGGCCGGGCACCCAGTAC. The chain links TRBV3 to TRBJ2-5; 11 bases fit TRBD2. The read ends 1 residue early relative to the CDR3; the germline J gene fills the gap. The CDR3 contains 15 residues. Germline V gene data show CDR1 as SNHLY and CDR2 as FYNGKV (reference sequence). V dropped 1 base and J dropped 8; count of bases not matched to a gene: 5.

This clone was picked up a small number of times. The gene symbols are mouse symbols. The observed sequence ends 1 residue before the CDR3 terminus, with the missing tail filled in from the germline J gene. Other DNA sequences from this sample encode an identical CDR3 as well. This chain joins TRBV26 and TRBJ2-3, with D uncertain. The germline CDR1 and CDR2 sequences are KGHPV and FQNQEV (reference sequence). The CDR3 is 13 amino acids. V lost 2 bases and J lost 3, with 6 bases in between. This chain's CDR3 is CASSLTGAETLYF. CDR3 bases read: TGTGCCAGCAGTCTGACCGGGGCAGAAACGCTGTAT. Complete variable domain (other parts from reference TRBV26 and TRBJ2-3): NSKVIQTPRYLVKGQGQKAKMRCIPEKGHPVVFWYQQNKNNEFKFLINFQNQEVLQQIDMTEKRFSAECPSNSPCSLEIQSSEAGDSALYLCASSLTGAETLYFGSGTRLTVL.

As for this clone: The genes and germline here are from mouse. The DNA ends 1 residue before the CDR3 does, and the rest of the CDR3 is filled in from the germline J gene. The V gene is TRBV30, the J gene TRBJ2-7; 7 bases fit TRBD1. Germline loops: CDR1 SQVVS, CDR2 ANEGSEA. There are 10 residues in the CDR3. The J segment lost 8 bases and the V segment lost 6 bases, leaving 4 bases of the junction unmatched. The CDR3 here is CSSKTGKQYF. The sequenced part of the CDR3 DNA is TGTAGTTCGAAGACAGGGAAACAGTAC.

Comments on this clone: Any gene name here is a mouse gene name. Sequencing ends 1 residue short of the CDR3 end; the germline J gene provides the rest. The chain links TRBV23 to TRBJ2-7; TRBD2, the table's D call, was not compared with the DNA. CDR3 length: 15 residues. Germline loops: CDR1 KGHTA, CDR2 FQNQQP. The covered CDR3 bases are TGCTCCAGCAGTCAAAACTGGGGGGGCTCCTATGAACAGTAC. This sequence encodes CSSSQNWGGSYEQY. The whole CDR3 reads CSSSQNWGGSYEQYF.

On this clone itself: Each gene name is a mouse one. The observed sequence ends 1 residue before the CDR3 terminus, with the missing tail filled in from the germline J gene. The chain combines TRBV24 with TRBJ1-1; D may be TRBD1 (6 bases). CDR1 is KGHTA, CDR2 FRNEEI, per germline. With 3 bases removed from V and 1 base from J, the gap between germline ends came to 9 bases. The CDR3 is made up of 14 amino acids. The sequenced CDR3 bases are TGTGCCAGCAGTCTAAGGGGGGGAAACACAGAAGTCTTC. Translation: CASSLRGGNTEVF. The full CDR3 protein reads CASSLRGGNTEVFF.

Turning to this clone: Genes here carry mouse names. The read terminates 1 residue ahead of where the CDR3 ends, so the germline J gene completes it. The chain couples TRBV13-1 to TRBJ1-1; D is uncertain. CDR1 and CDR2 from the germline V gene are NSHNY and SYGAGN. CDR3 size: 13 residues. The V gene lost 0 bases and the J gene lost 5 bases, with 8 bases spanning the gap. The covered CDR3 bases are TGTGCCAGCAGTGATGGTGACACAACAGAAGTCTTC. Encoded protein: CASSDGDTTEVF. The complete CDR3 reads CASSDGDTTEVFF.

This clone is labeled as medium-sized. The gene names here belong to mouse. Sequencing ends 1 residue short of the CDR3 end; the germline J gene provides the rest. J is TRBJ1-3 and V is TRBV2, with D perhaps matching TRBD1 (5 bases). This CDR3 contains 15 residues. From germline, CDR1 is LGHNA and CDR2 YSYQKL. Trimming stripped 0 bases from V and 2 bases from J, with 8 bases between. CDR3: CASSQEGRAGNTLYF. The sequenced CDR3 bases are TGTGCCAGCAGCCAAGAGGGCAGGGCTGGAAATACGCTCTAT.

With regard to this clone: Genes here carry mouse names. The read is 1 residue too short to cover the CDR3 end, so that end is filled in from the germline J gene. The chain links TRBV26 to TRBJ2-5; 8 positions match TRBD2. Germline V gives CDR1 KGHPV, CDR2 FQNQEV (reference sequence). The CDR3 has 14 residues. Trimming cost V 4 bases and J 8 bases; bases outside gene matches: 8. Incomplete CDR3 DNA: TGTGCCAGCAGTCCCGGCCTGGGGGGAGGCACCCAGTAC. Translated, it gives CASSPGLGGGTQY. The whole CDR3 region reads CASSPGLGGGTQYF.

Notes on this clone: Genes here carry mouse names. The read terminates 1 residue ahead of where the CDR3 ends, so the germline J gene completes it. The chain uses TRBV23 and TRBJ1-3; the DNA was not compared with TRBD1, the D call given in the table. CDR3 length: 18 amino acids. CDR1 and CDR2 from the germline V gene are KGHTA and FQNQQP. CDR3 loop: CSSSPLPGQENSGNTLYF. CDR3 DNA, as far as it was read: TGCTCCAGCAGTCCCCTCCCGGGACAGGAGAATTCTGGAAATACGCTCTAT.

As to this clone: Mouse gene names apply. The read gets to within 1 residue of the CDR3 end, and the germline J gene fills in the rest. The chain carries TRBV14 and TRBJ2-2; unclear D gene. From germline, CDR1 is SGHDT and CDR2 FRDEAV. The CDR3 extends over 14 amino acids. V gave up 2 bases and J gave up 0 bases, with 5 bases separating them. The sequenced part of the CDR3 DNA is TGTGCCAGCAGTTTTGGGACAAACACCGGGCAGCTCTAC. Protein sequence: CASSFGTNTGQLY. Given in full, the CDR3 is CASSFGTNTGQLYF.

As regards this clone: Gene names are the mouse ones. The read terminates 1 residue before the CDR3 end, so the remaining end is supplied by the germline J gene. This chain connects TRBV26 to TRBJ2-7, with 7 bases matching TRBD2. Germline lookup yields CDR1 KGHPV and CDR2 FQNQEV (reference sequence). The CDR3 loop spans 13 amino acids. Trimming at V came to 2 bases and at J to 4 bases, leaving 2 bases not matched to a gene. This CDR3 reads CASSLVGGYEQYF. The sequenced CDR3 bases are TGTGCCAGCAGTCTGGTGGGGGGTTATGAACAGTAC.

Note on this clone: Gene names and germline refer to mouse. The read finishes 1 residue shy of the CDR3 end, and the germline J gene is used to complete it. The chain has TRBV13-2 and TRBJ2-1, with TRBD2 identical over 10 bases. Germline assignment: CDR1 NNHNN and CDR2 SYGAGS (reference sequence). The trim removed 3 bases at V and 0 bases at J, leaving 3 bases unmatched. CDR3 length: 16 amino acids. The sequenced part of the CDR3 DNA is TGTGCCAGCGGTGGGGGACTGGGGAATAACTATGCTGAGCAGTTC. Protein product: CASGGGLGNNYAEQF. The whole CDR3 reads CASGGGLGNNYAEQFF.

A word on this clone: All gene names here are mouse names. The CDR3 end falls 1 residue outside the read, so it is completed with the germline J gene. The chain carries TRBV5 and TRBJ2-7, with 8 bases aligning to TRBD2. Germline loops: CDR1 LGHNA, CDR2 YNLKQL (reference sequence). This CDR3 contains 17 residues. J was trimmed by 0 bases and V by 1 base; bases with no gene match: 8. The covered CDR3 bases are TGTGCCAGCAGCCAAGTTAGGACTGGGTGGAGCTCCTATGAACAGTAC. This translates into CASSQVRTGWSSYEQY. The whole CDR3 protein reads CASSQVRTGWSSYEQYF.